This T cell receptor (beta chain) stems from a study of T cell responses to AZD1222 COVID-19 vaccine. Overall study context: Some second doses came at about 4 weeks and others at about 12 weeks; these were pooled. The study, taken as a whole, reports: In all cases, repertoires were sampled only after the peak T cell response. Reportedly, nearly half of unique spike TCRs recognized epitopes outside B.1.351/B.1.1.7 mutations. Donors were mostly white British, more females; clonal diversity possibly underestimated.

Worth noting for this clone: Its antigen is not known.

Method: immunoSEQ multiplex PCR; TCRdb's copy keeps in-frame clones and lacks some. The profile shows approximately 100,000 clones, 75% to 90% of them singletons. V was trimmed by 1 base and J by 6 bases, leaving 6 bases between them. CDR1 is SNHLY and CDR2 is FYNNEI in the germline V gene. The CDR3 runs to 13 residues. The specimen comprised peripheral blood, sampled on day 0 of AZD1222 vaccination. The clonotype was recovered from an adult in good health. The gene calls are TRBV2 and TRBJ1-4; D is undetermined. CDR3 residues: CASSEGRYEKLFF. CDR3 bases: TGTGCCAGCAGTGAAGGACGATATGAAAAACTGTTTTTT.